These T cell receptor beta chains were read from a single sample in a study of blood T cell repertoires in COVID-19. Generated by immunoSEQ multiplex PCR, the TCRdb table keeps only in-frame clones and is missing some. The sample has some 160,000 clones, about 80% seen once; the top ten hold about a tenth. Sequencing input: peripheral blood. These receptor sequences come from a man in his 70s with active or convalescent COVID-19. The CDR3 runs from the conserved cysteine through the conserved F or W. The D gene is left open where the match is weak. Some rows have no size entry. The others give once, few or many, or a class for an expanded clone.

d_call cdr3_length clone_size j_call v_call cdr3_aa cdr3_nt
- 13 - TRBJ1-4 TRBV19 CASSIAVPGKLFF TGTGCCAGTAGTATAGCCGTGCCGGGAAAACTGTTTTTT
- 13 - TRBJ1-5 TRBV7-2 CASSVQGPTAQHF TGTGCCAGCAGCGTACAGGGCCCCACGGCCCAGCATTTT
TRBD1 15 - TRBJ2-3 TRBV7-9 CASRFGQGRPDTQYF TGTGCCAGCAGATTCGGACAGGGGAGGCCAGATACGCAGTATTTT
TRBD2 15 - TRBJ2-2 TRBV15 CATSVRAGGYGELFF TGTGCCACCAGCGTAAGAGCGGGAGGGTACGGGGAGCTGTTTTTT
- 14 - TRBJ2-5 TRBV6-6 CASSLGRVQETQYF TGTGCCAGCAGTTTAGGCAGGGTACAAGAGACCCAGTACTTC
- 15 - TRBJ1-2 TRBV19 CASSAALGPPEGYTF TGTGCCAGTAGTGCAGCTCTGGGCCCCCCGGAAGGCTACACCTTC
- 17 - TRBJ2-1 TRBV4-3 CASSQDFRQGSYNEQFF TGCGCCAGCAGCCAAGATTTTCGGCAGGGAAGCTACAATGAGCAGTTCTTC
- 18 - TRBJ2-1 TRBV28 CASSLYPPEVGSYNEQFF TGTGCCAGCAGTTTATACCCCCCCGAGGTGGGTTCCTACAATGAGCAGTTCTTC
TRBD1 15 - TRBJ1-5 TRBV6-5 CASSRQGQGNQPQHF TGTGCCAGCAGCCGACAGGGGCAGGGCAATCAGCCCCAGCATTTT
- 13 once TRBJ2-7 TRBV5-4 CASRGPQDYEQYF TGTGCCAGCAGGGGGCCACAGGATTACGAGCAGTACTTC
TRBD1 17 - TRBJ2-1 TRBV4-1 CASSQEGTGGPYNEQFF TGCGCCAGCAGCCAAGAGGGGACAGGAGGGCCCTACAATGAGCAGTTCTTC
- 16 - TRBJ2-1 TRBV6-2/TRBV6-3 CASSYSVYRAGDEQFF TGTGCCAGCAGTTACTCTGTGTACAGGGCGGGCGATGAGCAGTTCTTC
TRBD1 15 few TRBJ1-5 TRBV19 CASSARTGGPQPQHF TGTGCCAGTAGTGCCCGGACAGGGGGCCCTCAGCCCCAGCATTTT
- 14 - TRBJ2-7 TRBV11-2 CASSGGRRSYEQYF TGTGCCAGCAGCGGCGGCAGGAGGAGCTACGAGCAGTACTTC
- 14 - TRBJ1-2 TRBV28 CASSFFQTPWGYTF TGTGCCAGCAGTTTCTTTCAAACTCCATGGGGCTACACCTTC
- 17 - TRBJ1-6 TRBV11-2 CASSRHSGYRVWSPLHF TGTGCCAGCAGCCGACATTCGGGGTATCGCGTTTGGTCACCCCTCCACTTT
TRBD2 16 - TRBJ2-3 TRBV7-2 CASRTKGLAGADTQYF TGTGCCAGCAGGACTAAAGGACTAGCGGGAGCAGATACGCAGTATTTT
- 14 once TRBJ1-3 TRBV28 CASSPTGEGNTIYF TGTGCCAGCAGTCCCACGGGGGAAGGAAACACCATATATTTT
TRBD1 12 many TRBJ1-1 TRBV6-5 CASRSTGTEAFF TGTGCCAGCAGATCGACAGGGACTGAAGCTTTCTTT
TRBD1 16 - TRBJ2-2 TRBV7-6 CASSLATGANTGELFF TGTGCCAGCAGCTTAGCAACAGGGGCGAACACCGGGGAGCTGTTTTTT
TRBD1 15 - TRBJ1-1 TRBV7-8 CASSLTGVVNTEAFF TGTGCCAGCAGCTTAACAGGGGTGGTGAACACTGAAGCTTTCTTT
TRBD2 13 few TRBJ2-7 TRBV6-6 CASTRGLAGEQYF TGTGCCAGCACCCGGGGACTAGCTGGGGAGCAGTACTTC
TRBD1 13 - TRBJ1-2 TRBV14 CASSQQGAGGYTF TGTGCCAGCAGTCAACAGGGGGCGGGTGGCTACACCTTC
- 16 - TRBJ2-5 TRBV15 CATSTTRSGVRETQYF TGTGCCACCAGCACAACTAGGAGCGGAGTTAGGGAGACCCAGTACTTC
- 13 - TRBJ2-1 TRBV2 CASSQRQVGEQFF TGTGCCAGCAGCCAAAGACAGGTCGGCGAGCAGTTCTTC
- 15 - TRBJ1-5 TRBV9 CASSVGPYSNQPQHF TGTGCCAGCAGCGTAGGTCCTTATAGCAATCAGCCCCAGCATTTT
- 15 - TRBJ1-2 TRBV6-5 CASSYWASGETGYTF TGTGCCAGCAGTTACTGGGCTTCAGGGGAGACTGGCTACACCTTC
TRBD2 16 - TRBJ2-5 TRBV5-4 CASSQRLAGNQETQYF TGTGCCAGCAGCCAGAGACTAGCGGGGAACCAAGAGACCCAGTACTTC
- 15 - TRBJ2-5 TRBV4-3 CASSQDTLVWETQYF TGCGCCAGCAGCCAAGATACACTAGTTTGGGAGACCCAGTACTTC
- 14 - TRBJ1-5 TRBV6-5 CASSYSRAFQPQHF TGTGCCAGCAGTTACAGCAGGGCATTTCAGCCCCAGCATTTT
- 15 - TRBJ2-7 TRBV6-1 CASIKGTSVFHEQYF TGTGCCAGCATTAAAGGGACATCGGTTTTTCACGAGCAGTACTTC
- 21 - TRBJ2-1 TRBV7-2 CASSLAGDGGWGVRSYNEQFF TGTGCCAGCAGCTTAGCGGGAGACGGAGGGTGGGGTGTAAGGTCCTACAATGAGCAGTTCTTC
- 13 - TRBJ1-1 TRBV28 CASSSTSTQMAFF TGTGCCAGCAGTTCCACCTCCACACAAATGGCTTTCTTT
TRBD2 13 few TRBJ2-7 TRBV2 CASMREGLSEQYF TGTGCCAGCATGCGGGAGGGCCTTTCCGAGCAGTACTTC
TRBD2 15 - TRBJ2-5 TRBV5-1 CASSFSGGPQETQYF TGCGCCAGCAGCTTTAGCGGGGGGCCTCAAGAGACCCAGTACTTC
TRBD1 15 - TRBJ1-1 TRBV28 CASNLRARGVTEAFF TGTGCCAGCAATTTACGTGCCAGGGGGGTAACTGAAGCTTTCTTT
- 13 - TRBJ1-2 TRBV6-1 CASSEVGGYGYTF TGTGCCAGCAGTGAAGTAGGGGGCTATGGCTACACCTTC
TRBD1 13 once TRBJ2-3 TRBV12-3/TRBV12-4 CASSPDRENTQYF TGTGCCAGCAGCCCGGACAGGGAGAATACGCAGTATTTT
- 13 - TRBJ1-2 TRBV7-9 CASSLVSSDGYTF TGTGCCAGCAGCTTAGTTAGCTCGGATGGCTACACCTTC
- 12 - TRBJ2-3 TRBV7-2 CASTRGGDTQYF TGTGCCAGCACCCGAGGGGGAGATACGCAGTATTTT
TRBD1 15 - TRBJ1-2 TRBV5-4 CASSQDRLTNYGYTF TGTGCCAGCAGCCAGGACAGGCTAACTAACTATGGCTACACCTTC
- 15 - TRBJ1-4 TRBV5-1 CASSLEGQFNEKLFF TGCGCCAGCAGCTTGGAGGGGCAGTTTAATGAAAAACTGTTTTTT